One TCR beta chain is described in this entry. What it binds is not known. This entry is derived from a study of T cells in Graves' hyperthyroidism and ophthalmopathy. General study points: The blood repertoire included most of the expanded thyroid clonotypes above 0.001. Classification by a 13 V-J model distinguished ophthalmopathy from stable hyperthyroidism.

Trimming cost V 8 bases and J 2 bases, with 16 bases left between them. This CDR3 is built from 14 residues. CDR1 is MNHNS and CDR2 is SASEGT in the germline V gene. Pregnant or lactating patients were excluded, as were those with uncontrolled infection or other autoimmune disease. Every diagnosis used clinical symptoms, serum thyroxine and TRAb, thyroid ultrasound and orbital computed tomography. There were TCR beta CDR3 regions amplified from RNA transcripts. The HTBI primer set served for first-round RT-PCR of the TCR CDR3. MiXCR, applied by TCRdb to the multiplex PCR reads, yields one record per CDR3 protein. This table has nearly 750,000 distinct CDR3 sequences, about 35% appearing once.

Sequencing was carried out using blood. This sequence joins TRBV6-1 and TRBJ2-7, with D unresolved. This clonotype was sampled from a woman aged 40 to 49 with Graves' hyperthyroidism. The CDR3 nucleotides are TGTGCCAGCCTCCCTCGCCCCCTCCCCTACGAGCAGTACTTC. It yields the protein CASLPRPLPYEQYF.